The clone carrying this T cell receptor (beta chain) was counted ten times or more. Each CDR3 protein is one row after TCRdb ran MiXCR on the reads. This table has some 130,000 distinct CDR3 sequences, roughly 9% appearing once. The data are from a study of T cell repertoires in cytomegalovirus infection. The junction had 7 bases not matched to a gene; V was cut back by 5 bases and J by 1 base. The CDR3 length is 16 residues. Germline CDR1 SGHTA, CDR2 FQGNSA. This clonotype was obtained from a human donor in good health (CMV status not recorded). Some clones in this sample may be carry-over from other donors' samples. Sequenced: PBMCs. The chain recombines TRBV7-2 with TRBJ2-3; TRBD2 matches 9 bases. CDR3 amino acids: CASSRNSGGGTDTQYF. The CDR3, as DNA: TGTGCCAGCAGCCGCAATAGCGGGGGTGGCACAGATACGCAGTATTTT.